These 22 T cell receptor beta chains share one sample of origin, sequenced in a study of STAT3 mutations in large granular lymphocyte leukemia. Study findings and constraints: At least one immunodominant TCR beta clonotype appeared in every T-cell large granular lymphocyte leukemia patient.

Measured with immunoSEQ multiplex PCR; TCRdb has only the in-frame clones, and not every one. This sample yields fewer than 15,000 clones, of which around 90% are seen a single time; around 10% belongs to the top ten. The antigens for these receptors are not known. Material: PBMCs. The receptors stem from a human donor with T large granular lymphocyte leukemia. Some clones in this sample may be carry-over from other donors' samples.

The CDR3 region has the DNA TGCGCCAGCAGCTTCGCGGTGAGGGGCACTGAAGCTTTCTTT. Translated, it gives CASSFAVRGTEAFF. The V and J genes are TRBV5-1 and TRBJ1-1; a weak D match, TRBD1 (5 bases). The ends were cut back, 2 bases at V and 4 bases at J, with 12 bases in the middle. The CDR3 length is 14 residues. The germline gives CDR1 SGHRS, CDR2 YFSETQ. The entire variable domain, with the rest obtained from reference TRBV5-1 and TRBJ1-1, is as follows: KAGVTQTPRYLIKTRGQQVTLSCSPISGHRSVSWYQQTPGQGLQFLFEYFSETQRNKGNFPGRFSGRQFSNSRSEMNVSTLELGDSALYLCASSFAVRGTEAFFGQGTRLTVV.

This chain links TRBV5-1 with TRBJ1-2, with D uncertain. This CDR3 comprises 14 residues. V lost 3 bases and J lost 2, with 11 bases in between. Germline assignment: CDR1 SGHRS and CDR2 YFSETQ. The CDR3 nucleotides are TGCGCCAGCAGCTCCGACCCCAAAAACTATGGCTACACCTTC. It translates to CASSSDPKNYGYTF.

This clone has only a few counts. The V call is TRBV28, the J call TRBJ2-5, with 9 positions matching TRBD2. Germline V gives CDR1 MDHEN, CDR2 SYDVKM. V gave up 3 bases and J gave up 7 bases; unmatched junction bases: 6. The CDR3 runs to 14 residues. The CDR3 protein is CASSLRLLAGTQYF. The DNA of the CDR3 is TGTGCCAGCAGTTTGCGGCTACTAGCGGGGACCCAGTACTTC.

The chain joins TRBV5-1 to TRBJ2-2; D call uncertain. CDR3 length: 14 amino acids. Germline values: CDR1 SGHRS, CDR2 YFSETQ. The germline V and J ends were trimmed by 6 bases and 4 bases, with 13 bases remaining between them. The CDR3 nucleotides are TGCGCCAGCAAGGCCCGGCGCGCCACCGGGGAGCTGTTTTTT. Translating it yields CASKARRATGELFF.

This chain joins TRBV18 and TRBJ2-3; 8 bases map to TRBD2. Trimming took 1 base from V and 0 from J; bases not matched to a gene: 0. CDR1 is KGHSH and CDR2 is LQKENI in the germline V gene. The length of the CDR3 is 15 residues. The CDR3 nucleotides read TGTGCCAGCTCACCACTAGCGGGGAGCACAGATACGCAGTATTTT. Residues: CASSPLAGSTDTQYF.

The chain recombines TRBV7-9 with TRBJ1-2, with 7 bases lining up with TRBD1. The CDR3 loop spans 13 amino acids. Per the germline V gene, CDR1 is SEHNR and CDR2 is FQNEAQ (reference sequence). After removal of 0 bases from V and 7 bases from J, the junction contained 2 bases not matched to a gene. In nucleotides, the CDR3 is TGTGCCAGCAGCTTAGCAGGGGGCGTTGGCTACACCTTC. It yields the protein CASSLAGGVGYTF. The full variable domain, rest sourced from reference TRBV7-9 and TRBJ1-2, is DTGVSQNPRHKITKRGQNVTFRCDPISEHNRLYWYRQTLGQGPEFLTYFQNEAQLEKSRLLSDRFSAERPKGSFSTLEIQRTEQGDSAMYLCASSLAGGVGYTFGSGTRLTVV.

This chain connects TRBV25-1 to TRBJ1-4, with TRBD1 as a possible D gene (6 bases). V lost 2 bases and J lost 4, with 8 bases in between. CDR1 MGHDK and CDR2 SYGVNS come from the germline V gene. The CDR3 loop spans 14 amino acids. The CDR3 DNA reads TGTGCCAGCAGTGAACAGGGGCTTAATGAAAAACTGTTTTTT. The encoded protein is CASSEQGLNEKLFF.

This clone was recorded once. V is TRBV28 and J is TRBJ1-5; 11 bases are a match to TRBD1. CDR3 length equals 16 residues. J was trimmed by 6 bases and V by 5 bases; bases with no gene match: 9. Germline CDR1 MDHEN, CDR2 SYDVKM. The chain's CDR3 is CASSPIGQGARQPQHF. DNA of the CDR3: TGTGCCAGCAGTCCCATCGGACAGGGGGCACGTCAGCCCCAGCATTTT.

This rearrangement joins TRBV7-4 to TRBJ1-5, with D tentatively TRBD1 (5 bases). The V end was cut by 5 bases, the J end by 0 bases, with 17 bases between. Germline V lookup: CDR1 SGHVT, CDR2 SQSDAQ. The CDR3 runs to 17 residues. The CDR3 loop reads CASSREVGHHSNQPQHF. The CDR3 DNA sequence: TGTGCCAGCAGCCGTGAAGTCGGACACCATAGCAATCAGCCCCAGCATTTT.

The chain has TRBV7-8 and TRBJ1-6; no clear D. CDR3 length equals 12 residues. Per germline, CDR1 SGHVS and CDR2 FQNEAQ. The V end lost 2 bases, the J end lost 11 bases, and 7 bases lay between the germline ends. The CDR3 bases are TGTGCCAGCAGCTTACCGATGGCACCCCTCCACTTT. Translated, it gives CASSLPMAPLHF.

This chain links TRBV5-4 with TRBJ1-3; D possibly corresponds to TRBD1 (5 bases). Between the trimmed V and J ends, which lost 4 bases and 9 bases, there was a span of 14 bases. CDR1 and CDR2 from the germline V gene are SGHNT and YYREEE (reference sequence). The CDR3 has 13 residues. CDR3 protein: CASSGERGSTIYF. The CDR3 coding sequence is TGTGCCAGCAGCGGTGAGAGGGGATCCACCATATATTTT.

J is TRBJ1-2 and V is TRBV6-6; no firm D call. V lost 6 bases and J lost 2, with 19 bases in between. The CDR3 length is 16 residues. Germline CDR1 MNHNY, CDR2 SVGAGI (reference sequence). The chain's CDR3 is CASSSPAPGGNYGYTF. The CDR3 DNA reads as TGTGCCAGCAGCTCGCCGGCCCCTGGAGGGAACTATGGCTACACCTTC.

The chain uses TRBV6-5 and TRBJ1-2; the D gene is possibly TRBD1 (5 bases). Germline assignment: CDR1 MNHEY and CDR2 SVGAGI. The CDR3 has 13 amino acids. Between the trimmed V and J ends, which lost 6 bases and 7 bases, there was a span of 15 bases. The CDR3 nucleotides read TGTGCCAGCAGCCTATACGGGGGAGGTGGCTACACCTTC. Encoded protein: CASSLYGGGGYTF.

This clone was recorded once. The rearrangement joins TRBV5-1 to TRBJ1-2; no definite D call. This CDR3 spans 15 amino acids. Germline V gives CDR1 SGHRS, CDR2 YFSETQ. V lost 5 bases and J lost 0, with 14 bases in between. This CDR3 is CASRTEVLTNYGYTF. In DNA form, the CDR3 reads TGCGCCAGCAGGACGGAGGTTCTTACTAACTATGGCTACACCTTC.

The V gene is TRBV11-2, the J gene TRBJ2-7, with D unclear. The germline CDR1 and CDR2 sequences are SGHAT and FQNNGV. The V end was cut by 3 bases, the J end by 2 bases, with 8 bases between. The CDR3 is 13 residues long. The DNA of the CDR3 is TGTGCCAGCAGCTTGCAGACCGCCTACGAGCAGTACTTC. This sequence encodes CASSLQTAYEQYF.

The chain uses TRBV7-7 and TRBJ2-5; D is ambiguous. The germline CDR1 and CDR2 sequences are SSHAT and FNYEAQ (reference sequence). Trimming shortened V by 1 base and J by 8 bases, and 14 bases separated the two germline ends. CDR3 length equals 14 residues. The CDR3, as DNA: TGTGCCAGCAGCTTAGGCCCGGCCAAGAGAACCCAGTACTTC. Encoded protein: CASSLGPAKRTQYF.

This chain's CDR3 is CASSLGPDTQYF. CDR3 sequence (DNA): TGTGCCAGCAGCTTAGGCCCAGATACGCAGTATTTT. The J gene is TRBJ2-3, the V gene TRBV11-3; D is ambiguous. The CDR3 extends over 12 amino acids. V lost 1 base and J 4 bases, leaving 3 bases between the germline ends. In germline, CDR1 is SGHNT, CDR2 YENEEA.

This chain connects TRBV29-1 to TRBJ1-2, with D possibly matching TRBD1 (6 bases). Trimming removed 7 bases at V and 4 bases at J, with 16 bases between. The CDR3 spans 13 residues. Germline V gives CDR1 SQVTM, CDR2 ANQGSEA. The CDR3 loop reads CSAGEGISYGYTF. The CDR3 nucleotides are TGCAGCGCAGGGGAGGGAATAAGCTATGGCTACACCTTC.

The CDR3 DNA follows: TGTGCCAGTACCAGGGGACTAGCGGGAGGAGGTACGCAGTATTTT. Its translation: CASTRGLAGGGTQYF. This sequence joins TRBV19 and TRBJ2-3; TRBD2 agrees at 15 bases. Per germline, CDR1 LNHDA and CDR2 SQIVND (reference sequence). The CDR3 totals 15 residues. The trim removed 7 bases at V and 8 bases at J, leaving 7 bases unmatched.

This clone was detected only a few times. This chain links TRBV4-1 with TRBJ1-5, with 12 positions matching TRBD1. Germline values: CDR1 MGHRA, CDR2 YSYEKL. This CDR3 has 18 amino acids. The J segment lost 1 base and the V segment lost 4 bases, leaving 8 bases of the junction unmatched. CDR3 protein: CASSPGTGGMQSNQPQHF. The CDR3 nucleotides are TGCGCCAGCAGCCCAGGGACAGGGGGCATGCAAAGCAATCAGCCCCAGCATTTT.

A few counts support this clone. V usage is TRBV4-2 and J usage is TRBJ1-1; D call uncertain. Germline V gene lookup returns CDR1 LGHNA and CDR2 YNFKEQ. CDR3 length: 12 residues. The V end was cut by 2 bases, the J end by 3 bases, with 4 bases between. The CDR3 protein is CASSQLDTEAFF. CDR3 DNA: TGTGCCAGCAGCCAATTGGACACTGAAGCTTTCTTT.

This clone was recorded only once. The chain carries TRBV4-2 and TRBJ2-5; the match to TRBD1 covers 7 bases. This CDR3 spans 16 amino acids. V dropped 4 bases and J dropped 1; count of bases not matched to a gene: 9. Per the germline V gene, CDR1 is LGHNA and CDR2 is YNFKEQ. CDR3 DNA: TGTGCCAGCAGCCCCAGTGGACAGGCAGCCCAAGAGACCCAGTACTTC. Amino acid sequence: CASSPSGQAAQETQYF.